The 8 T cell receptor beta chains presented below share a single source sample, sequenced in a study of cytomegalovirus exposure and HLA in healthy donors. Repertoires were generated with immunoSEQ multiplex PCR, while TCRdb's copy carries only in-frame clones and drops some. The sample shows hundreds of thousands of clones, roughly 84% of them seen only once. The sequenced material came from PBMCs. The receptors were sampled from a woman aged 18 to 35 in good health and CMV-seropositive.

About this clone itself: Other DNA variants within this sample encode the same CDR3. V and J are TRBV9 and TRBJ1-1; D gene uncertain. The V and J ends lost 5 bases and 0 bases respectively, with 11 bases between them. The CDR3 covers 14 residues. Germline CDR1 and CDR2: SGDLS and YYNGEE. The CDR3 DNA is TGTGCCAGCAGTGCCGTGGGAGTGAACACTGAAGCTTTCTTT. It yields the protein CASSAVGVNTEAFF.

The chain uses TRBV6-6 and TRBJ2-7, with 8 positions matching TRBD1. Germline V gives CDR1 MNHNY, CDR2 SVGAGI (reference sequence). The CDR3 runs to 14 residues. Trimming removed 5 bases from V and 0 bases from J; junction bases left unmatched: 3. The chain's CDR3 is CASSRDRSSYEQYF. The CDR3 nucleotides are TGTGCCAGCAGTAGGGACAGGAGCTCCTACGAGCAGTACTTC.

The chain couples TRBV19 to TRBJ1-5; no definite D call. Germline V gene data show CDR1 as LNHDA and CDR2 as SQIVND (reference sequence). V was shortened by 5 bases and J by 2 bases, with 13 bases between the two germline ends. This CDR3 region has 15 residues. Here the CDR3 reads CASSYLAGGNQPQHF. The CDR3 DNA reads as TGTGCCAGTAGTTACCTAGCCGGTGGCAATCAGCCCCAGCATTTT.

The J gene is TRBJ2-7, the V gene TRBV9; the match to TRBD1 covers 10 bases. Unmatched junction bases numbered 5, after V lost 2 bases and J lost 3 bases. The CDR3 covers 15 residues. Germline CDR1 reads SGDLS; CDR2 reads YYNGEE. The DNA for the CDR3 is TGTGCCAGCAGCGTGGCCGGGACAGGGGACTACGAGCAGTACTTC. It translates to CASSVAGTGDYEQYF.

The chain uses TRBV11-2 and TRBJ1-5; weak D call: TRBD1 (6 bases). CDR1 and CDR2 (germline): SGHAT, FQNNGV. The CDR3 covers 16 residues. The V end lost 5 bases, the J end lost 0 bases, and 14 bases lay between the germline ends. CDR3 bases: TGTGCCAGCAGCCCGACAGGCCCGTATAGCAATCAGCCCCAGCATTTT. Encoded protein: CASSPTGPYSNQPQHF.

This chain uses TRBV10-3 with TRBJ2-1; 9 nucleotides agree with TRBD1. The CDR3 is made up of 15 amino acids. Germline CDR1 ENHRY, CDR2 SYGVKD. V was clipped by 3 bases and J by 7 bases; unmatched bases: 7. CDR3 bases: TGTGCCATCAGTGATTTCGGGACAGGGCTAAATGAGCAGTTCTTC. Translation gives CAISDFGTGLNEQFF.

The V gene is TRBV27, the J gene TRBJ2-3; D possibly corresponds to TRBD1 (6 bases). The CDR3 length is 12 residues. Deletions cut 5 bases from V and 6 bases from J, with 9 bases between. CDR1 is MNHEY and CDR2 is SMNVEV in the germline V gene (reference sequence). The CDR3 DNA reads TGTGCCAGCAGTCCAAGGGGGGATACGCAGTATTTT. Translated, it gives CASSPRGDTQYF.

V gene TRBV19 combines with J gene TRBJ1-2, with D possibly matching TRBD1 (6 bases). V lost 9 bases to trimming and J lost 2 bases, with 10 bases between them. The CDR3 has 12 residues. The germline V gene encodes CDR1 LNHDA and CDR2 SQIVND (reference sequence). The DNA of the CDR3 is TGTGCCAGCAAACAGGGCAACTATGGCTACACCTTC. It specifies CASKQGNYGYTF.